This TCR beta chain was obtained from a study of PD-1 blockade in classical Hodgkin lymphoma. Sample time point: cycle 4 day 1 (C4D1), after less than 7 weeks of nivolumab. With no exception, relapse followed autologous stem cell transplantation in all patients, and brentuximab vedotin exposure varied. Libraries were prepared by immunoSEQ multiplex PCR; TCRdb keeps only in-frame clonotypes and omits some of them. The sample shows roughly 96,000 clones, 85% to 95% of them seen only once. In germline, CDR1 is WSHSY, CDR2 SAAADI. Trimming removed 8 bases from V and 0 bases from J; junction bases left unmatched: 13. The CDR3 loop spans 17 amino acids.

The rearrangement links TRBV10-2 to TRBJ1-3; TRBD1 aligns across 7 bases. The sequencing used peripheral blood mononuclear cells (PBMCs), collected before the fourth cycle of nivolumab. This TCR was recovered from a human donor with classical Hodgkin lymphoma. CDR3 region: CASPKRSGGPSGNTIYF. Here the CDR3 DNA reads TGCGCCAGCCCTAAGCGCTCAGGGGGGCCCTCTGGAAACACCATATATTTT.